This TCR beta chain was sequenced for a study of cytomegalovirus exposure and HLA in healthy donors. The PCR made use of 60 Vbeta and 13 Jbeta primers. Clones were sequenced by immunoSEQ multiplex PCR, and TCRdb holds only the in-frame ones, with some missing. There are 130,000 or so clones in the sample, with roughly 2% held by the top ten. The CDR3 is 17 amino acids. Germline V gene lookup returns CDR1 LNHDA and CDR2 SQIVND (reference sequence). Trimming left V 4 bases short and J 4 bases short, with 22 bases between. The clonotype originates from a woman in her sixties in good health and CMV-seronegative. Sequenced input: PBMCs. J is TRBJ1-2 and V is TRBV19; D unclear. The CDR3 sequence: CASSTPLGSGSGYGYTF. The DNA of the CDR3 is TGTGCCAGTAGTACGCCCTTGGGGTCGGGGTCAGGCTATGGCTACACCTTC. Full variable domain (outside the CDR3, taken from reference TRBV19 and TRBJ1-2): DGGITQSPKYLFRKEGQNVTLSCEQNLNHDAMYWYRQDPGQGLRLIYYSQIVNDFQKGDIAEGYSVSREKKESFPLTVTSAQKNPTAFYLCASSTPLGSGSGYGYTFGSGTRLTVV.